This T cell receptor beta chain was found in a study of cytomegalovirus exposure and HLA in healthy donors. Study details: The Caucasian-associated ancestry cluster held more than 80% of around 380 genotyped donors. Study observations and caveats: Earlier analysis looked at TCR beta V segments, and most were productive about 87% or about 30% of the time. Whilst most TCR sequences proved rare, a subset of public TCRs occurred across many donors.

The PCR employed 60 Vbeta primers together with 13 Jbeta primers. Per the authors' pipeline: About 11 million of the about 80 million unique TCR beta chains counted in a later analysis were shared. Assay used: immunoSEQ multiplex PCR; TCRdb lists only in-frame clones, some missing. The DNA gave D and trimming, while V, J and clone size come from that table. The top ten clones hold around 4.2% of a sample with some 120,000 clones, about 76% of them seen once. Germline V lookup: CDR1 LGHNA, CDR2 YSLEER. The CDR3 totals 14 residues. The V end lost 0 bases, the J end lost 1 base, and 6 bases lay between the germline ends. There are a few counts of this clone. What it binds is not known. Other DNA sequences of this sample code for an identical CDR3.

The receptor was derived from a woman in her thirties in good health and CMV-seronegative. The sequencing sample was made of PBMCs. The V and J genes are TRBV4-3 and TRBJ1-1; D remains unclear. The CDR3 DNA is TGCGCCAGCAGCCAAGACCGAGGGAACACTGAAGCTTTCTTT. This gives the protein CASSQDRGNTEAFF.